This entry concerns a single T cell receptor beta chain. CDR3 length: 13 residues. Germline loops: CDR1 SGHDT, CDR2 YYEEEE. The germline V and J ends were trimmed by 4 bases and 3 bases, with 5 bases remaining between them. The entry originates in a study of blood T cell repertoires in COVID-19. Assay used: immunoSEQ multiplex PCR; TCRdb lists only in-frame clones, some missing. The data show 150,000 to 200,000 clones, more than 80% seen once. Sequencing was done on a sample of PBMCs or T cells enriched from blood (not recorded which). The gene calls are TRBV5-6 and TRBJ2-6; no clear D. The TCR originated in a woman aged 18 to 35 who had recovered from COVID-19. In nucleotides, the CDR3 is TGTGCCAGCAGCGGTAGTGGGGCCAACGTCCTGACTTTC. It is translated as CASSGSGANVLTF.